Listed below are T cell receptor beta chains from one sample, sequenced in a study of blood T cell repertoires in COVID-19. The table came from immunoSEQ multiplex PCR; TCRdb's copy has only in-frame clones and leaves some out. The sample lists about 290,000 clones; around four fifths were seen once. Sequencing input: peripheral blood. The receptors were sampled from a woman aged 45-59 years with active or convalescent COVID-19. CDR3s include the opening cysteine and the closing phenylalanine or tryptophan. The D gene is left open where the match is weak.

j_call	v_call	d_call	cdr3_aa
TRBJ2-1	TRBV18	TRBD2	CASSRTSGNEQFF
TRBJ1-2	TRBV7-9	.	CASSYRSGYGYTF
TRBJ1-3	TRBV28	TRBD1	CASSLPGQGLAGNTIYF
TRBJ1-3	TRBV2	TRBD1	CASGKRTGVNTIYF
TRBJ2-5	TRBV7-9	TRBD2	CASRILAGVETQYF
TRBJ2-7	TRBV2	TRBD1	CASSDGTGGEQYF
TRBJ2-5	TRBV5-1	.	CASSLRGLVETQYF
TRBJ2-2	TRBV28	TRBD2	CASSITGTSRNTGELFF
TRBJ1-6	TRBV28	.	CASSLTGQRVGF
TRBJ2-7	TRBV30	.	CAWSRLDDEQYF
TRBJ1-2	TRBV28	.	CASSLLVAEGDYGYTF
TRBJ2-7	TRBV28	TRBD2	CASSFAPGTSGSWYEQYF
TRBJ2-3	TRBV7-3	TRBD2	CASSSGLAGVGTQYF
TRBJ2-1	TRBV18	.	CASSPLQENEQFF
TRBJ2-6	TRBV12-5	.	CASRKSTGSSGANVLTF
TRBJ1-2	TRBV5-4	.	CASSLVGVPLGGYTF
TRBJ2-1	TRBV3-1/TRBV3-2	TRBD1	CASSPDVRDRRYNEQFF
TRBJ1-5	TRBV28	TRBD1	CASSRTGGSGQPQHF
TRBJ1-2	TRBV28	.	CASSLYLNQRGGYTF
TRBJ2-7	TRBV5-1	TRBD1	CASSLIGQGASYEQYF
TRBJ1-1	TRBV6-6	.	CASSLLDSVNTEAFF
TRBJ2-7	TRBV19	.	CASSIDLSKAGYEQYF
TRBJ2-7	TRBV18	TRBD2	CASSPRGTSGTLSYEQYF
TRBJ1-3	TRBV24-1	.	CATSVDGNTIYF
TRBJ2-1	TRBV19	.	CASSIDSGGAYNEQFF
TRBJ1-5	TRBV3-1/TRBV3-2	.	CASSQGAGGNNQPQHF
TRBJ1-2	TRBV30	.	CASPRVANYGYTF
TRBJ1-6	TRBV4-2	.	CASSQGGRGSYNSPLHF
TRBJ2-7	TRBV6-5	.	CASAKTVDYEQYF
TRBJ1-1	TRBV19	TRBD1	CASSIQGAGVTEAFF
TRBJ2-1	TRBV19	TRBD2	CASSIGLAGYNEQFF
TRBJ1-3	TRBV5-1	TRBD1	CASSQGEMSSGNTIYF
TRBJ1-2	TRBV29-1	.	CSGGFGNSGYTF
TRBJ1-2	TRBV5-3	TRBD1	CARRVTGGRANYGYTF
TRBJ2-3	TRBV3-1/TRBV3-2	.	CASSLYGGSTDTQYF
TRBJ1-1	TRBV19	.	CASSIGARYNTEAFF
TRBJ1-2	TRBV30	.	CAWSVLRKGYTF
TRBJ2-1	TRBV7-6	.	CASSSNYYNEQFF
TRBJ2-5	TRBV5-1	TRBD2	CASSPDSGGFSYQETQYF
TRBJ2-5	TRBV28	.	CASSLSVGAQETQYF
TRBJ1-2	TRBV12-5	.	CASGWPGNYGYTF
TRBJ1-1	TRBV2	.	CASGHLGMNTEAFF